The rows below give T cell receptor beta chains drawn from one sample of a study of CD8+CD57+ T cells in acquired aplastic anemia. A single record per CDR3 protein comes from TCRdb applying MiXCR to the reads. The sample has more than 95,000 distinct CDR3 sequences, over 30% seen once. Sequencing input: sorted CD4+, CD8+, or CD8+CD57+ T cells (not recorded which) from PBMCs. These receptors were taken from a human donor with aplastic anemia. Both conserved end residues are part of each CDR3. A D gene is named only where the DNA matches it firmly. The listing skips clone size in some rows; elsewhere it reads once, few, many or a size class.

14,-,TRBV5-4,TRBD1,TRBJ1-2,CASEEGRQGYGYTF,TGTGCCAGTGAAGAGGGGCGACAGGGCTATGGCTACACCTTC
12,many,TRBV19,-,TRBJ1-1,CASSPRDTEAFF,TGTGCCAGTAGTCCGAGGGACACTGAAGCTTTCTTT
12,-,TRBV15,-,TRBJ1-2,CATSRERGESTF,TGTGCCACCAGCAGAGAGCGGGGGGAGTCCACCTTC
16,-,TRBV9,-,TRBJ2-7,CASSANPGQGKYEQYF,TGTGCCAGCAGCGCAAACCCGGGACAAGGAAAGTACGAGCAGTACTTC
14,few,TRBV20-1,TRBD2,TRBJ2-7,CSAPTSGGGYEQYF,TGCAGTGCTCCGACTAGCGGGGGTGGGTACGAGCAGTACTTC
17,few,TRBV6-1,-,TRBJ2-6,CASSPGTGYSGANVLTF,TGTGCCAGCAGTCCTGGGACGGGTTATTCTGGGGCCAACGTCCTGACTTTC
15,many,TRBV2,-,TRBJ1-3,CASSESLDSGNTIYF,TGTGCCAGCAGTGAAAGTCTGGACTCTGGAAACACCATATATTTT
13,-,TRBV19,TRBD1,TRBJ1-2,CASSFRDRAGYTF,TGTGCCAGTAGTTTCCGGGACAGGGCTGGCTACACCTTC
14,few,TRBV29-1,-,TRBJ2-5,CSVEGVGVQETQYF,TGCAGCGTTGAGGGTGTTGGGGTACAAGAGACCCAGTACTTC
14,-,TRBV20-1,-,TRBJ1-1,CSARVPGRNTEAFF,TGCAGTGCTAGAGTACCGGGTCGGAACACTGAAGCTTTCTTT